This T cell receptor (beta chain) was identified during a study of monozygotic twins with inflammatory bowel disease. TCRdb re-called the 5' RACE reads and shows each CDR3 protein once, DNA omitted. Recorded here are some 400,000 distinct CDR3 sequences; the top ten clones represent roughly 2.3%. Findings of the study overall: Added variability in patient repertoires may stem from differing immunosuppressive treatments.

The germline V gene has CDR1 SGHTA and CDR2 FQGNSA. CDR3 size: 15 residues. One blood sample of around 2.5 ml was taken from each donor. Worth noting for this clonotype: Its antigen is unknown.

The receptor comes from a human donor with ulcerative colitis or Crohn's disease, or a healthy co-twin of an affected twin (not recorded which). The sequenced sample was blood. The chain combines TRBV7-2 with TRBJ2-2; TCRdb indicates TRBD1, and absent DNA this call remains unverified. CDR3 in amino acids: CASSRQGASAGELFF. Full variable domain (outside the CDR3, taken from reference TRBV7-2 and TRBJ2-2): GAGVSQSPSNKVTEKGKDVELRCDPISGHTALYWYRQSLGQGLEFLIYFQGNSAPDKSGLPSDRFSAERTGGSVSTLTIQRTQQEDSAVYLCASSRQGASAGELFFGEGSRLTVL.